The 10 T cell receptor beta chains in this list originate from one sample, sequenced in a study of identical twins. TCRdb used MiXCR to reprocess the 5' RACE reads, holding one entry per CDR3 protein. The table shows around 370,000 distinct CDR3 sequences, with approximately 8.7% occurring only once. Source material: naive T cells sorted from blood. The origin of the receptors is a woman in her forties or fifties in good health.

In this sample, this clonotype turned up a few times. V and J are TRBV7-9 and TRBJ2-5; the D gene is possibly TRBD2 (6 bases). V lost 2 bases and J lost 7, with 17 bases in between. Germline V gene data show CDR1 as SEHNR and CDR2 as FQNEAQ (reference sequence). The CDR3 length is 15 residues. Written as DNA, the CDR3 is TGTGCCAGCAGCTTAATGGAGGCGGGAAAGGTGACCCAGTACTTC. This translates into CASSLMEAGKVTQYF. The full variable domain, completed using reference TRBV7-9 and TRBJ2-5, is DTGVSQNPRHKITKRGQNVTFRCDPISEHNRLYWYRQTLGQGPEFLTYFQNEAQLEKSRLLSDRFSAERPKGSFSTLEIQRTEQGDSAMYLCASSLMEAGKVTQYFGPGTRLLVL.

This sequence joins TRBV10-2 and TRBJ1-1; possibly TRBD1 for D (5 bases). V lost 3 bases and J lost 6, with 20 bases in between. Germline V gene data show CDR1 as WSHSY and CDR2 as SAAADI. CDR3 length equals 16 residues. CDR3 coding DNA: TGCGCCAGCAGTGATCCCCCTAGTCAGGGAAGCCCTGAAGCTTTCTTT. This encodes CASSDPPSQGSPEAFF.

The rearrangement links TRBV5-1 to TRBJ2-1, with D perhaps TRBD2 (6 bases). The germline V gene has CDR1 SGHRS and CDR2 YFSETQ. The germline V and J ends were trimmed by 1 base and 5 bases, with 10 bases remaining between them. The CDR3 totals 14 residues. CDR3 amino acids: CASSLSWGDNEQFF. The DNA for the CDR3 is TGCGCCAGCAGCTTGAGCTGGGGGGACAATGAGCAGTTCTTC.

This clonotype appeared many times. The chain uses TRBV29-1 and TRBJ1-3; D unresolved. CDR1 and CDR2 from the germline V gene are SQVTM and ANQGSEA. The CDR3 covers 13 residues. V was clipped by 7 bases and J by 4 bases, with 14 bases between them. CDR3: CSGSAVGGNTIYF. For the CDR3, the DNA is TGCAGCGGTAGCGCCGTCGGGGGAAACACCATATATTTT.

The CDR3 nucleotides are TGTGCCAGCAGTAGGGACAGCATCCCGAGGGGGGAGCTGTTTTTT. It encodes CASSRDSIPRGELFF. The genes are TRBV12-3 or TRBV12-4 and TRBJ2-2, with TRBD1 identical over 7 bases. V lost 5 bases and J lost 8; bases outside the gene matches: 11. The CDR3 has 15 amino acids.

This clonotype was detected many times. CDR3 in DNA: TGTGCCAGCAGCCAAGGTGTCAGGGAGTACGAGCAGTACTTC. Protein product: CASSQGVREYEQYF. J is TRBJ2-7 and V is TRBV3-1; the D call may be TRBD1 or TRBD2 (5 bases each). Per germline, CDR1 LGHDT and CDR2 YNNKEL (reference sequence). The V end lost 1 base, the J end lost 4 bases, and 11 bases lay between the germline ends. The CDR3 consists of 14 residues.

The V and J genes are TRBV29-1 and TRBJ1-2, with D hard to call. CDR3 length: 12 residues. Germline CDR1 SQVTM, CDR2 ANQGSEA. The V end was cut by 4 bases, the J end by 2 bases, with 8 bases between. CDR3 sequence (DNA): TGCAGCGTTGTCCCGCAAAACTATGGCTACACCTTC. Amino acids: CSVVPQNYGYTF.

The CDR3 sequence: CAIGTGNYEQYF. The CDR3 DNA is TGTGCCATCGGGACAGGGAACTACGAGCAGTACTTC. The genes are TRBV10-3 and TRBJ2-7; 9 bases align to TRBD1. With 8 bases clipped from V and 3 bases from J, the junction kept 2 bases outside the gene matches. Germline V lookup: CDR1 ENHRY, CDR2 SYGVKD. The CDR3 is 12 residues long.

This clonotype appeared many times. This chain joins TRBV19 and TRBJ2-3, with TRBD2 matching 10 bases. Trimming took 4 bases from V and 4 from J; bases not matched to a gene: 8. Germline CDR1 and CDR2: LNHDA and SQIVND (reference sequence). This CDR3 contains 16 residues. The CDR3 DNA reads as TGTGCCAGTAGTACCGCAACCAGCGGGAGGGCAGATACGCAGTATTTT. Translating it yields CASSTATSGRADTQYF.

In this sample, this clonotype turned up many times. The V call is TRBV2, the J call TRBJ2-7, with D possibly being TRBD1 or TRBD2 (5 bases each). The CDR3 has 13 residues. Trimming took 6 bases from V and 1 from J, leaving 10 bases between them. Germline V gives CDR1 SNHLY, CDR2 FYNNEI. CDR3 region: CASRPGPSYEQYV. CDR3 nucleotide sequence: TGTGCCAGCAGACCGGGACCATCCTACGAGCAGTACGTC.